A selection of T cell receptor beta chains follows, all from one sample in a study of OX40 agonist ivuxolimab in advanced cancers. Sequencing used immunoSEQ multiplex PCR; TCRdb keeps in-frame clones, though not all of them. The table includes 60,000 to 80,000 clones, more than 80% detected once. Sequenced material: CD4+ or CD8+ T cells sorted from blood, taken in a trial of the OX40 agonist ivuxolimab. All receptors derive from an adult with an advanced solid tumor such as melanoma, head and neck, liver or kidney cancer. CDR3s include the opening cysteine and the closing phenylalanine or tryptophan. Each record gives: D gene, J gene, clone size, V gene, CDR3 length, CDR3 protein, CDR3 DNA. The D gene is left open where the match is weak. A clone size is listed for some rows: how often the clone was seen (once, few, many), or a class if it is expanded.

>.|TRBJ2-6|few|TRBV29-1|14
CSVADNPGANVLTF
TGCAGCGTCGCCGACAACCCTGGGGCCAACGTCCTGACTTTC
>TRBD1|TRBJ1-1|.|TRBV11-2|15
CASSLDPGQIAEAFF
TGTGCCAGCAGCTTAGATCCGGGACAGATCGCTGAAGCTTTCTTT
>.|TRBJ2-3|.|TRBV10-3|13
CAIREEGSGTQYF
TGTGCCATCAGAGAGGAGGGCAGCGGTACGCAGTATTTT
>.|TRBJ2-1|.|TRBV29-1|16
CSVGRLQGGRRDEQFF
TGCAGCGTGGGAAGATTACAGGGAGGGCGCAGGGATGAGCAGTTCTTC
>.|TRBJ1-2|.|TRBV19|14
CASSTSRGDYGYTF
TGTGCCAGTAGTACGAGTCGGGGAGACTATGGCTACACCTTC
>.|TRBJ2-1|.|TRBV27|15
CASSFSSPRGNEQFF
TGTGCCAGCAGTTTTTCCTCACCTCGGGGCAATGAGCAGTTCTTC
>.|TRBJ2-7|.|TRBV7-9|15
CASSLTSSRAREQYF
TGTGCCAGCAGCTTAACTTCTTCTCGGGCTAGAGAGCAGTACTTC
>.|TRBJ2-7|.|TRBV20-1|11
CSASWGYEQYF
TGCAGTGCTAGTTGGGGCTACGAGCAGTACTTC
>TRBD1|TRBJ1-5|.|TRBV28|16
CASSIRQGAVEQPQHF
TGTGCCAGCAGTATTAGACAGGGAGCAGTAGAACAGCCCCAGCATTTT
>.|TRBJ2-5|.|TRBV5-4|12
CASSLVGETQYF
TGTGCCAGCAGCTTGGTCGGAGAGACCCAGTACTTC
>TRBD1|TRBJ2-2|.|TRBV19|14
CAARDRGLPGELFF
TGTGCCGCCCGGGACAGGGGTCTACCCGGGGAGCTGTTTTTT
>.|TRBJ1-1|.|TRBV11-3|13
CASSQQMNTEAFF
TGTGCCAGCAGCCAGCAAATGAACACTGAAGCTTTCTTT
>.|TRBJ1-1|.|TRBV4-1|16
CASSQPPTTVNTEAFF
TGCGCCAGCAGCCAACCTCCAACGACAGTGAACACTGAAGCTTTCTTT
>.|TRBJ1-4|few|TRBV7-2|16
CASSSSWPNGNEKLFF
TGTGCCAGCAGCTCATCTTGGCCAAACGGAAATGAAAAACTGTTTTTT
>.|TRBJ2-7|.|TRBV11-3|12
CASSPQGREQYF
TGTGCCAGCAGCCCGCAGGGTCGGGAGCAGTACTTC
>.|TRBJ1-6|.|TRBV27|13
CASSQGTESPLHF
TGTGCCAGCAGTCAGGGAACAGAATCACCCCTCCACTTT
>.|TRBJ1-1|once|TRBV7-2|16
CASSQREIRPNTEAFF
TGTGCCAGCAGCCAAAGGGAAATCAGGCCCAACACTGAAGCTTTCTTT
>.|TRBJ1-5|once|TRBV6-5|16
CASSYSAGPHDQPQHF
TGTGCCAGCAGTTACTCGGCAGGTCCTCATGATCAGCCCCAGCATTTT
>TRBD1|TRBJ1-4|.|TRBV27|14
CASSVTGSVEKLFF
TGTGCCAGCAGTGTGACAGGGTCTGTTGAAAAACTGTTTTTT
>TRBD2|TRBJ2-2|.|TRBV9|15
CASSVELAGIGELFF
TGTGCCAGCAGCGTAGAACTAGCGGGGATCGGGGAGCTGTTTTTT
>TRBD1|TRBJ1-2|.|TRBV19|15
CASSIVLQGAGGYTF
TGTGCCAGTAGTATTGTCCTGCAGGGGGCTGGTGGCTACACCTTC
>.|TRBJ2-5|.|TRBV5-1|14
CASSRWTAQETQYF
TGCGCCAGCAGCCGCTGGACAGCTCAAGAGACCCAGTACTTC
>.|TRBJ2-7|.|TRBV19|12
CASSRGYNEQYF
TGTGCCAGTAGTAGGGGGTACAACGAGCAGTACTTC
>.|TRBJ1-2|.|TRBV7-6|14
CASSLEQGDYGYTF
TGTGCCAGCAGCTTAGAACAGGGAGACTATGGCTACACCTTC
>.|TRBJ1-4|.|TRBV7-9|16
CASSLRLPRTNEKLFF
TGTGCCAGCAGCCTACGGCTCCCGCGGACTAATGAAAAACTGTTTTTT
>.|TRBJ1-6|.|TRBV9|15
CASSVQSVGNSPLHF
TGTGCCAGCAGCGTACAGTCAGTTGGTAATTCACCCCTCCACTTT
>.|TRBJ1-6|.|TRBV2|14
CASSVTSGDSPLHF
TGTGCCAGCAGTGTGACTTCAGGAGATTCACCCCTCCACTTT
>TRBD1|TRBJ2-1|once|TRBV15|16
CATSSKQGVSYNEQFF
TGTGCCACCAGCAGTAAACAGGGGGTATCCTACAATGAGCAGTTCTTC
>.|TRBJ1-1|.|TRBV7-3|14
CASSLDGQHTEAFF
TGTGCCAGCAGCCTTGACGGGCAACACACTGAAGCTTTCTTT
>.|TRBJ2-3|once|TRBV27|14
CASSLYLSGRAQYF
TGTGCCAGCAGTTTATATTTGTCCGGCCGGGCGCAGTATTTT
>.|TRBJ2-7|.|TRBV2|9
CAIGLEQYF
TGTGCCATCGGGCTCGAACAGTACTTC
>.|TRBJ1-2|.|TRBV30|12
CAWSHTSYGYTF
TGTGCCTGGAGTCACACCTCCTATGGCTACACCTTC
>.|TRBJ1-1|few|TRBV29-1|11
CSVVVNTEAFF
TGCAGCGTTGTGGTGAACACTGAAGCTTTCTTT
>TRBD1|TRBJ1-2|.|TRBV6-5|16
CASSYRGQGTNYGYTF
TGTGCCAGCAGTTACCGTGGACAGGGCACCAACTATGGCTACACCTTC
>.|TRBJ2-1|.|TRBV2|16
CASSENTALNINEQFF
TGTGCCAGCAGTGAGAATACTGCCCTCAACATCAATGAGCAGTTCTTC
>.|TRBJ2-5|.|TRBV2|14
CASLMDLGQETQYF
TGTGCCAGCCTAATGGACTTAGGCCAAGAGACCCAGTACTTC
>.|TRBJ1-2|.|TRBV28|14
CASRRDSNNYGYTF
TGTGCCAGCAGGAGGGACTCGAATAACTATGGCTACACCTTC
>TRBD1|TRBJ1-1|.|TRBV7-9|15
CASSFPTGGPTEAFF
TGTGCCAGCAGCTTCCCGACAGGGGGGCCCACTGAAGCTTTCTTT
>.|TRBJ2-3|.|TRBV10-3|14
CAITEAPSTDTQYF
TGTGCCATCACCGAGGCCCCTAGCACAGATACGCAGTATTTT
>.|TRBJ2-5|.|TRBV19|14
CASKSSTGAETQYF
TGTGCCAGTAAGTCTTCGACAGGTGCGGAGACCCAGTACTTC
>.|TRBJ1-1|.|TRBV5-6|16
CASSPKGGRLNTEAFF
TGTGCCAGCAGCCCTAAAGGAGGACGACTGAACACTGAAGCTTTCTTT
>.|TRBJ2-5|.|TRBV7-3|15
CASSTHGLIGETQYF
TGTGCCAGCAGCACCCATGGTCTTATAGGTGAGACCCAGTACTTC
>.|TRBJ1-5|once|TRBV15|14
CATSRDRDGQPQHF
TGTGCCACCAGCAGAGACAGGGATGGTCAGCCCCAGCATTTT
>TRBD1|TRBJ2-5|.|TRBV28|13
CASSSGTEETQYF
TGTGCCAGCAGTAGTGGGACAGAAGAGACCCAGTACTTC
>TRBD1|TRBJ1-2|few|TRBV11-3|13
CASSLQQGYGYTF
TGTGCCAGCAGCTTACAACAGGGGTATGGCTACACCTTC
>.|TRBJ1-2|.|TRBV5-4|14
CASSLADTRYGYTF
TGTGCCAGCAGCTTGGCAGATACGCGATATGGCTACACCTTC